This TCR beta chain was recovered during a study of Ad26.COV2.S vaccination and SARS-CoV-2 variants. Treatment reported: approximately 18 received Ad26.COV2.S at low or high dose, single or two shots; roughly five received placebo; per-sample allocation not given. Day 63 after the first injection of vaccine or placebo was the sampling time. The V gene lost 0 bases and the J gene lost 0 bases, with 6 bases spanning the gap. The germline gives CDR1 SGHRS, CDR2 YFSETQ. This CDR3 contains 14 residues. Repertoires were generated with immunoSEQ multiplex PCR, while TCRdb's copy carries only in-frame clones and drops some. The sample records about 350,000 clones, roughly 90% being singletons. Study-level results: Vaccine and placebo recipients had similar non-spike TCR breadth.

As concerns this clone: Its antigen is still unknown.

The chain combines TRBV5-1 with TRBJ1-1; no definite D call. The sequence derives from a person between 18 and 65 years old who received the Ad26.COV2.S COVID-19 vaccine or a placebo. The material sequenced was peripheral blood, taken in a trial of Ad26.COV2.S vaccine versus placebo. The CDR3 nucleotides read TGCGCCAGCAGCTTGGGGCTTATGAACACTGAAGCTTTCTTT. Translated, it gives CASSLGLMNTEAFF.